This entry lists 14 T cell receptor beta chains sequenced from one sample in a study of blood T cell repertoires in COVID-19. The protocol was immunoSEQ multiplex PCR, while the TCRdb copy is restricted to in-frame clones and leaves out a portion. Here the sample spans about 38,000 clones, around 91% being singletons. The sample comprised peripheral blood. The receptors here all came from a man aged 60 to 75 with active or convalescent COVID-19.

V gene TRBV6-5 combines with J gene TRBJ2-7; TRBD1 might be the D (5 bases). The CDR3 loop spans 13 amino acids. Trimming removed 6 bases from V and 0 bases from J, with 9 bases in between. Germline V gene data show CDR1 as MNHEY and CDR2 as SVGAGI. DNA of the CDR3: TGTGCCAGCAGAGGGGTGGGCTCCTACGAGCAGTACTTC. As protein: CASRGVGSYEQYF.

This chain joins TRBV28 and TRBJ1-3, with no clear D. Looked up from germline, CDR1 is MDHEN and CDR2 is SYDVKM. V lost 3 bases and J lost 0, with 9 bases in between. This CDR3 has 15 amino acids. The CDR3 loop is CASSFRGSSGNTIYF. The DNA for the CDR3 is TGTGCCAGCAGTTTTCGGGGTTCCTCTGGAAACACCATATATTTT.

The rearrangement uses TRBV6-1 and TRBJ1-2; a possible D gene is TRBD1 (5 bases). V gave up 2 bases and J gave up 2 bases, with 12 bases separating them. The V gene's germline CDR1 is MNHNS and CDR2 SASEGT. The length of the CDR3 is 15 residues. The CDR3 sequence: CASSEPPGKNYGYTF. In DNA, the CDR3 is TGTGCCAGCAGTGAACCCCCAGGGAAGAACTATGGCTACACCTTC.

The genes are TRBV2 and TRBJ2-7; 11 bases align to TRBD2. V shed 7 bases and J 2 bases; nucleotides not matched to a gene: 10. This CDR3 is 16 amino acids long. Germline assignment: CDR1 SNHLY and CDR2 FYNNEI. CDR3 sequence (DNA): TGTGCCAGCAAAATCGGGACTAGCGGAACAACCTACGAGCAGTACTTC. This codes for CASKIGTSGTTYEQYF.

The rearrangement uses TRBV30 and TRBJ2-4, with 13 bases fitting TRBD2. This CDR3 is 15 amino acids long. V lost 8 bases, J lost 7 bases, and 11 bases stayed unmatched. From germline, CDR1 is GTSNPN and CDR2 SVGIG (reference sequence). The CDR3 DNA follows: TGTGCCCTACGACTAGCGGGAGGCCCTGGGAACATTCAGTACTTC. Its protein product is CALRLAGGPGNIQYF. The full variable domain, with the rest looked up from reference TRBV30 and TRBJ2-4, is SQTIHQWPATLVQPVGSPLSLECTVEGTSNPNLYWYRQAAGRGLQLLFYSVGIGQISSEVPQNLSASRPQDRQFILSSKKLLLSDSGFYLCALRLAGGPGNIQYFGAGTRLSVL.

The chain uses TRBV5-5 and TRBJ1-4; D remains unclear. Germline V gives CDR1 SGHKS, CDR2 YYEKEE (reference sequence). The CDR3 runs 12 residues. Trimming left V 3 bases short and J 10 bases short, with 10 bases between. CDR3 protein: CASSSNLGKLFF. The CDR3 coding sequence is TGTGCCAGCAGCTCTAACCTTGGAAAACTGTTTTTT.

The V and J genes are TRBV5-1 and TRBJ2-5, with a tentative D call TRBD2 (6 bases). CDR3 size: 14 residues. Germline V gene sequence: CDR1 SGHRS, CDR2 YFSETQ. Trimming took 2 bases from V and 5 from J, leaving 13 bases between them. The CDR3 DNA sequence: TGCGCCAGCAGCTTCGGGGGAGGCGGGGAGACCCAGTACTTC. Translating gives CASSFGGGGETQYF.

This clone was found once. The chain recombines TRBV2 with TRBJ2-3; D may be TRBD1 (5 bases). With 4 bases removed from V and 4 bases from J, the gap between germline ends came to 12 bases. This CDR3 has 14 amino acids. Germline loops: CDR1 SNHLY, CDR2 FYNNEI. CDR3 nucleotides: TGTGCCAGCAGTGCTCAGGGTAGGGCAGATACGCAGTATTTT. As protein: CASSAQGRADTQYF.

Only one count was recorded for this clone. The chain combines TRBV4-1 with TRBJ2-7, with 11 bases aligning to TRBD2. Trimming removed 5 bases from V and 0 bases from J; junction bases left unmatched: 6. The length of the CDR3 is 16 residues. Per germline, CDR1 MGHRA and CDR2 YSYEKL. The CDR3 DNA reads TGCGCCAGCAGCGAACTAGCGGGAGTGAGCTCCTACGAGCAGTACTTC. It translates to CASSELAGVSSYEQYF.

The chain has TRBV6-5 and TRBJ1-5; D possibly corresponds to TRBD1 (5 bases). This CDR3 has 15 amino acids. V was pared by 8 bases and J by 2 bases, with 16 bases between. Germline V gives CDR1 MNHEY, CDR2 SVGAGI. CDR3 bases: TGTGCCAGCGCCGGGGGGGGATCTGGCAATCAGCCCCAGCATTTT. Translating gives CASAGGGSGNQPQHF.

This chain links TRBV6-1 with TRBJ2-5, with 9 bases matching TRBD1. The CDR3 is 15 amino acids. The ends lost 1 base at V and 2 bases at J; junction bases unmatched: 2. Germline V gene sequence: CDR1 MNHNS, CDR2 SASEGT. The CDR3 DNA reads as TGTGCCAGCAGTGAAGACAGGGGGCTACAAGAGACCCAGTACTTC. This encodes CASSEDRGLQETQYF.

The rearrangement uses TRBV7-9 and TRBJ1-5; TRBD1 agrees at 9 bases. Trimming cost V 1 base and J 4 bases; bases outside gene matches: 8. The germline V gene has CDR1 SEHNR and CDR2 FQNEAQ (reference sequence). The CDR3 has 17 amino acids. CDR3 DNA sequence: TGTGCCAGCAGCTTAGGCCTACAGGGGGCTGGTAATCAGCCCCAGCATTTT. It yields the protein CASSLGLQGAGNQPQHF.

This sequence joins TRBV28 and TRBJ2-2; D is uncertain. Trimming removed 7 bases from V and 6 bases from J, with 9 bases in between. This CDR3 spans 12 amino acids. Germline lookup yields CDR1 MDHEN and CDR2 SYDVKM. Here the CDR3 reads CASKRLSGELFF. The CDR3 DNA is TGTGCCAGCAAACGACTTTCCGGGGAGCTGTTTTTT.

V is TRBV5-1 and J is TRBJ1-4, with 9 bases aligning to TRBD1. In germline, CDR1 is SGHRS, CDR2 YFSETQ. Unmatched junction bases numbered 6, after V lost 4 bases and J lost 5 bases. This CDR3 has 15 residues. The CDR3 DNA follows: TGCGCCAGCAGCGACCCGACAGGGGGGAATGAAAAACTGTTTTTT. Residues: CASSDPTGGNEKLFF.